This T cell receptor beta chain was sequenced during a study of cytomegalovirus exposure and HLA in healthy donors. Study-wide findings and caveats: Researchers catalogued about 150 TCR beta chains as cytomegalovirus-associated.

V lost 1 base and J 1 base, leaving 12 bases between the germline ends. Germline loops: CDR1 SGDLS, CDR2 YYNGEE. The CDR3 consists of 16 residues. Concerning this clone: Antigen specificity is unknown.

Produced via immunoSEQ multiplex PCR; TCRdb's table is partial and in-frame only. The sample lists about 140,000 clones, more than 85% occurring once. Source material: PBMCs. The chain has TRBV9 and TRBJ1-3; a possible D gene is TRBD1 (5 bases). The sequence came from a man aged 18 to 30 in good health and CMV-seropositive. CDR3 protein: CASSVNPGKSGNTIYF. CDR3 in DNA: TGTGCCAGCAGCGTAAATCCAGGGAAGTCTGGAAACACCATATATTTT.